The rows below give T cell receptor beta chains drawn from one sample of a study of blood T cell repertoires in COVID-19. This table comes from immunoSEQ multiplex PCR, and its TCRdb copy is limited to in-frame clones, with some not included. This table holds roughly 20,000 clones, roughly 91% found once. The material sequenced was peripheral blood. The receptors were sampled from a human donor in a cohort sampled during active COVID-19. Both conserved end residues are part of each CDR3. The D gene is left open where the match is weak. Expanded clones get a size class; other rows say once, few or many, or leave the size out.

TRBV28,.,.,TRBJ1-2,TGTGCCAGCAGTGGACAGATTAACTATGGCTACACCTTC,CASSGQINYGYTF
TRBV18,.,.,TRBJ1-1,TGTGCCAGCTCACCCAGGGAAAACACTGAAGCTTTCTTT,CASSPRENTEAFF
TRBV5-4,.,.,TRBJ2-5,TGTGCCAGCAGCTCGCCAGGTGCGAGAGAGACCCAGTACTTC,CASSSPGARETQYF
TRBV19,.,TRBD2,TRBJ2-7,TGTGCCAGTAGTTCCCTAGCGGGAGGGACCTACGAGCAGTACTTC,CASSSLAGGTYEQYF
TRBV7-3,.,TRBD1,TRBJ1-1,TGTGCCAGCAGCTATAACGGACAGGGTGAAGCTTTCTTT,CASSYNGQGEAFF
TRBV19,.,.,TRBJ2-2,TGTGCCAGTAGTATAGTTGGCAGTGCTAACACCGGGGAGCTGTTTTTT,CASSIVGSANTGELFF
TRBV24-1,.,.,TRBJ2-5,TGTGCCACCAGTGACCCCGGGCGGGACCAAGAGACCCAGTACTTC,CATSDPGRDQETQYF
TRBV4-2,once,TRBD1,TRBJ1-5,TGTGCCAGCAGCCAAGGGACAGGGGTCGAGGAAGTTTATCAGCCCCAGCATTTT,CASSQGTGVEEVYQPQHF
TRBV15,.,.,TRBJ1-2,TGTGCCACCAGCAGAGATCGAGGGAGGACGGATGGCTACACCTTC,CATSRDRGRTDGYTF
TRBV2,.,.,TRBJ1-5,TGTGCCAGCAGTAGGAGGGGCGGGCGCAATCAGCCCCAGCATTTT,CASSRRGGRNQPQHF
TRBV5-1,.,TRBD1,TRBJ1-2,TGCGCCAGCAGCGACTCCGGGACAGGGGGGACCTATGGCTACACCTTC,CASSDSGTGGTYGYTF
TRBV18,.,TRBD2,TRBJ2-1,TGTGCCAGCTCAAAGGCGGGAGGCTACAATGAGCAGTTCTTC,CASSKAGGYNEQFF
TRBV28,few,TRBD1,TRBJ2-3,TGTGCCAGCACCCCCTTAGGGGGACAGGGGCGAGCAAATACGCAGTATTTT,CASTPLGGQGRANTQYF
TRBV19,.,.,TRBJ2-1,TGTGCCAGTAGTATAAATCGTCGGAGCTCCTACAATGAGCAGTTCTTC,CASSINRRSSYNEQFF
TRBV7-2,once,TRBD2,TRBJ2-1,TGTGCCAGCAGCCTTGGACTAGCGGGTAACAATGAGCAGTTCTTC,CASSLGLAGNNEQFF
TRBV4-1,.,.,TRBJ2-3,TGCGCCAGCAGCCCAGAGCGGGGCACAGATACGCAGTATTTT,CASSPERGTDTQYF
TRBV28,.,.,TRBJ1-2,TGTGCCAGCAGTGGGGGGGGAGGTATAGTCCACGGCTACACCTTC,CASSGGGGIVHGYTF
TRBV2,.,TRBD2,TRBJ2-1,TGTGCCAGCAGTGATGGGACTAGCGGGATCGATGAGCAGTTCTTC,CASSDGTSGIDEQFF
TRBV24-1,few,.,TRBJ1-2,TGTGCCACCAGGGACACGCACTCTAACTATGGCTACACCTTC,CATRDTHSNYGYTF
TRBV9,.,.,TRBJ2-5,TGTGCCAGCAGCGTAGCGGGTAAAGAGACCCAGTACTTC,CASSVAGKETQYF
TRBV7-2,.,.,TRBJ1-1,TGTGCCAGCAACCGAAGAGAGTTGAACACTGAAGCTTTCTTT,CASNRRELNTEAFF
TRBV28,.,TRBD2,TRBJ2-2,TGTGCCAGCAGCCGAGGCGGGGGACGAACCGGGGAGCTGTTTTTT,CASSRGGGRTGELFF
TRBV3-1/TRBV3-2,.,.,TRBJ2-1,TGTGCCAGCAGTTCACACCTAGCCTCCTACAATGAGCAGTTCTTC,CASSSHLASYNEQFF
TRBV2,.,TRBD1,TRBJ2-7,TGTGCCAGCAGGGCAGCACCGGGACAGGGGGTCTACGAGCAGTACTTC,CASRAAPGQGVYEQYF
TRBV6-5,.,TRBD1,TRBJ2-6,TGTGCCAGCAGTTACCCTGGACAGGATGGGGCCAACGTCCTGACTTTC,CASSYPGQDGANVLTF
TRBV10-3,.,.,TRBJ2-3,TGTGCCATCAGTGGCGGGACTAGCACAGATACGCAGTATTTT,CAISGGTSTDTQYF